One sample yielded the 3 T cell receptor beta chains listed below, sequenced in a study of cytomegalovirus exposure and HLA in healthy donors. PCR used 60 Vbeta primers and 13 Jbeta primers. Using immunoSEQ multiplex PCR, the repertoire was profiled, and TCRdb retains in-frame clones only, with some absent. In the table there are some 200,000 clones, around 85% of which are singletons. The sample was PBMCs. Receptors were obtained from a man in his forties in good health and CMV-seropositive.

The chain carries TRBV29-1 and TRBJ2-1; maybe TRBD2 (5 bases). The germline V and J ends were trimmed by 3 bases and 9 bases, with 9 bases remaining between them. CDR1 and CDR2 from the germline V gene are SQVTM and ANQGSEA. CDR3 size: 11 residues. The CDR3 spells CSVDKGAEQFF. The CDR3 DNA reads as TGCAGCGTTGATAAGGGAGCTGAGCAGTTCTTC.

The V and J genes are TRBV25-1 and TRBJ2-5, with 10 bases aligning to TRBD2. The J call is in doubt because the DNA end fits TRBJ2-7 better. Per germline, CDR1 MGHDK and CDR2 SYGVNS. This CDR3 spans 14 amino acids. The CDR3 sequence is CASSLSGGSYEQYF. In nucleotides, the CDR3 is TGTGCCAGCAGTCTTAGCGGGGGGTCCTACGAGCAGTACTTC.

V is TRBV4-3 and J is TRBJ2-7; TRBD2 agrees at 8 bases. The trim removed 3 bases at V and 4 bases at J, leaving 8 bases unmatched. CDR1 is LGHNA and CDR2 is YSLEER in the germline V gene. The CDR3 is made up of 15 amino acids. CDR3 DNA: TGCGCCAGCAGCCACTCCGGAGGCGGGGGGTACGAGCAGTACTTC. Protein: CASSHSGGGGYEQYF.